This T cell receptor (beta chain) was captured by sequencing in a study of regulatory T cells in long-lasting Graves disease. This clonotype was found many times. The antigen is undetermined. Findings and caveats of the study: Relative to newly diagnosed Graves' patients, persistent ones had lower TCR diversity. New patients shared around 980 public clonotypes, and persistent patients shared more, with under 3,000.

Time point here: newly diagnosed GD, antithyroid drugs for less than 3 months. Construction of the TCR library relied on RNA isolated from PBMCs. Combining iRepertoire HTBI primers with Arm-PCR of CDR3 regions, the authors built TCR beta libraries. One entry per CDR3 protein, called by TCRdb with MiXCR from the multiplex PCR reads. In the table there are roughly 500,000 distinct CDR3 sequences, around 15% of which are singletons. Trimming removed 5 bases from V and 6 bases from J; junction bases left unmatched: 4. In germline, CDR1 is SGHNT, CDR2 YENEEA. The CDR3 contains 13 residues. This same sample was also taken into another study, of T cells in Graves' hyperthyroidism and ophthalmopathy. That work contributes: It was uncontrolled infection, other autoimmune disease, pregnancy or lactation that excluded patients.

This clonotype originated in a woman aged 50 to 65 with Graves disease. The sample in question was peripheral blood mononuclear cells (PBMCs), obtained at new diagnosis, from a patient treated with antithyroid drugs. This chain uses TRBV11-3 with TRBJ1-1; 9 positions match TRBD1. This CDR3 reads CASSPGQGPEAFF. The CDR3 DNA reads TGTGCCAGCAGCCCGGGACAGGGCCCTGAAGCTTTCTTT.